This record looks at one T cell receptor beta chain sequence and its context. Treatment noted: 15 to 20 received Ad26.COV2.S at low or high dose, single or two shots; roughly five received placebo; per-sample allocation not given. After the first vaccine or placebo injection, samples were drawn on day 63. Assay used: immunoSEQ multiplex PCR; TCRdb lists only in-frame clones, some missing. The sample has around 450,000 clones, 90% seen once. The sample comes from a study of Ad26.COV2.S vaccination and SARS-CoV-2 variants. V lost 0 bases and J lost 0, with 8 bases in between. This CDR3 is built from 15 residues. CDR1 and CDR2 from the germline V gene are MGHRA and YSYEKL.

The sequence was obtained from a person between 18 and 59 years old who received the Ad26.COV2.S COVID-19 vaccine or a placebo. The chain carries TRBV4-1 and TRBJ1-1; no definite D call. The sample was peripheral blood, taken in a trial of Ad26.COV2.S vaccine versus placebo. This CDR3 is CASSQESGLNTEAFF. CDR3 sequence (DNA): TGCGCCAGCAGCCAAGAATCCGGGCTGAACACTGAAGCTTTCTTT.